This TCR beta chain was retrieved from a study of blood T cell repertoires in COVID-19. As for the study in general: Material from acute and convalescent COVID-19 was sourced from the United States, Italy and Spain. From T cells, B-cell-depleted T cells, or PBMCs came the material, which was cDNA or gDNA.

It was during active infection that Seattle patients were enrolled and then longitudinally followed. The CDR3 spans 14 residues. V lost 0 bases and J lost 5, with 10 bases in between. Germline values: CDR1 MNHEY, CDR2 SVGAGI. Profiled with immunoSEQ multiplex PCR; TCRdb holds only in-frame clones, not every one. This table holds 500,000 to 600,000 clones, roughly 89% found once. The TCR comes from a woman between 45 and 60 years old with COVID-19, enrolled during active disease. V gene TRBV6-5 combines with J gene TRBJ1-2; D call uncertain. The sample consisted of peripheral blood. CDR3 sequence reads: CASSYSSSGYGYTF. The CDR3 nucleotides read TGTGCCAGCAGTTACTCGAGCTCGGGGTATGGCTACACCTTC.